This T cell receptor (beta chain) is from a study of blood T cell repertoires in COVID-19. Across the study: The study drew acute and convalescent COVID-19 samples from the United States, Italy and Spain. From T cells, B-cell-depleted T cells, or PBMCs came the material, which was cDNA or gDNA.

Recruited during active infection, patients (from Seattle) were subsequently followed longitudinally. Germline V CDR1 and CDR2: MNHEY, SVGAGI. This CDR3 has 13 amino acids. Trimming cost V 6 bases and J 2 bases, with 8 bases left between them. Produced via immunoSEQ multiplex PCR; TCRdb's table is partial and in-frame only. The sample lists about 360,000 clones; about 86% were seen once. The TCR sequence derives from a woman aged 55 to 70 with COVID-19, enrolled during active disease. J is TRBJ2-1 and V is TRBV6-5; D is possibly TRBD2 (6 bases). The sequenced sample was peripheral blood. In nucleotides, the CDR3 is TGTGCCAGCAGGCGGGGCACCTACAATGAGCAGTTCTTC. This translates into CASRRGTYNEQFF.